The 7 T cell receptor beta chains reported below all come from one sample, sequenced in a study of vaccination effects on CD4 cells after COVID-19. Measured with immunoSEQ multiplex PCR; TCRdb has only the in-frame clones, and not every one. The data show around 23,000 clones, roughly 80% seen once. ViraFEST expansion of antigen-specific CD4+ T cells with viral peptide pools preceded sequencing. Having been cultured for around nine days, the cells underwent CD4+ T cell isolation. The study found no prior SARS-CoV-2 infection in the vaccine recipients, who tested negative for nucleocapsid antibodies. No cognate antigen is known for these TCRs. Source: CD4+ T cells from PBMCs cultured with HCoV-NL63 spike peptides, taken before COVID-19 vaccination. These receptors originate from a human donor who received a COVID-19 vaccine.

The chain couples TRBV19 to TRBJ2-7, with TRBD2 identical over 10 bases. V trimming: 3 bases; J trimming: 3 bases; junction bases outside the gene matches: 2. This CDR3 region has 14 residues. Germline V gives CDR1 LNHDA, CDR2 SQIVND (reference sequence). The CDR3 protein is CASSIASGGYEQYF. CDR3 DNA sequence: TGTGCCAGTAGTATCGCTAGCGGGGGCTACGAGCAGTACTTC. Using reference TRBV19 and TRBJ2-7 for the parts outside the CDR3, the full variable domain is DGGITQSPKYLFRKEGQNVTLSCEQNLNHDAMYWYRQDPGQGLRLIYYSQIVNDFQKGDIAEGYSVSREKKESFPLTVTSAQKNPTAFYLCASSIASGGYEQYFGPGTRLTVT.

In this sample, this clone turned up a few times. The chain couples TRBV18 to TRBJ1-2; D is uncertain. CDR1 is KGHSH, CDR2 LQKENI, per germline. Trimming pared 3 bases from V and 8 bases from J, leaving 13 bases between. The CDR3 is made up of 13 amino acids. The CDR3 here is CASSPSGAVGYTF. CDR3 DNA: TGTGCCAGCTCACCGTCAGGAGCGGTGGGCTACACCTTC. Together with reference TRBV18 and TRBJ1-2, the CDR3 gives the full variable domain: NAGVMQNPRHLVRRRGQEARLRCSPMKGHSHVYWYRQLPEEGLKFMVYLQKENIIDESGMPKERFSAEFPKEGPSILRIQQVVRGDSAAYFCASSPSGAVGYTFGSGTRLTVV.

The chain links TRBV3-1 (or the pseudogene TRBV3-2) to TRBJ1-2; D remains unclear. Germline-derived CDR1 and CDR2 are LGHDT and YNNKEL (reference sequence). There are 14 residues in the CDR3. With 4 bases removed from V and 2 bases from J, the gap between germline ends came to 11 bases. The CDR3 protein is CASSLSPPNYGYTF. In nucleotides, the CDR3 is TGTGCCAGCAGCCTCTCACCTCCCAACTATGGCTACACCTTC.

The rearrangement joins TRBV7-9 to TRBJ1-3, with unresolved D. This CDR3 is built from 18 residues. V lost 2 bases, J lost 2 bases, and 19 bases lay in between. CDR1 SEHNR and CDR2 FQNEAQ come from the germline V gene (reference sequence). The CDR3 spells CASSLRVGMGGPGNTIYF. The CDR3 region has the DNA TGTGCCAGCAGCTTAAGGGTCGGGATGGGAGGGCCTGGAAACACCATATATTTT.

This clone came up a few times. The chain combines TRBV7-9 with TRBJ1-2; D is unresolved. CDR1 is SEHNR, CDR2 FQNEAQ, per germline (reference sequence). This CDR3 is built from 14 residues. Trimming removed 1 base from V and 4 bases from J, with 10 bases in between. The DNA for the CDR3 is TGTGCCAGCAGCTTAGGGTCGGAGACCTATGGCTACACCTTC. Amino acid sequence: CASSLGSETYGYTF.

This sequence joins TRBV3-1 (or the pseudogene TRBV3-2) and TRBJ2-5, with D unclear. In germline, CDR1 is LGHDT, CDR2 YNNKEL (reference sequence). The V and J ends lost 4 bases and 4 bases respectively, with 13 bases between them. The CDR3 loop spans 14 amino acids. Written as DNA, the CDR3 is TGTGCCAGCAGCCCGGTGGGTGGATCAGAGACCCAGTACTTC. It is translated as CASSPVGGSETQYF.

The rearrangement links TRBV7-8 to TRBJ2-4, with D perhaps matching TRBD2 (5 bases). V was clipped by 1 base and J by 0 bases, with 7 bases between them. The CDR3 is 15 residues long. Germline V gene sequence: CDR1 SGHVS, CDR2 FQNEAQ. The CDR3 protein is CASSLGGLAKNIQYF. As DNA, the CDR3 is TGTGCCAGCAGCTTAGGAGGGCTAGCCAAAAACATTCAGTACTTC.